The 6 T cell receptor beta chains below all came from one sample that was sequenced in a study of radiotherapy plus CTLA-4 blockade in lung cancer. Sequencing used immunoSEQ multiplex PCR; TCRdb keeps in-frame clones, though not all of them. This sample has some 110,000 clones, with over 75% found just once. Specimen: peripheral blood, collected from a patient treated with radiotherapy plus ipilimumab. The receptors here all came from a human donor with non-small cell lung cancer that progressed on radiotherapy plus ipilimumab. Some clones in this sample may be carry-over from other donors' samples.

CDR3 coding DNA: TGTGCCAGCACCTTTACCGGGGGGGGTTACAATGAGCAGTTCTTC. This codes for CASTFTGGGYNEQFF. This rearrangement joins TRBV6-5 to TRBJ2-1; TRBD2 matches at 8 bases. Germline loops: CDR1 MNHEY, CDR2 SVGAGI. The CDR3 is 15 residues long. Trimming at V came to 7 bases and at J to 4 bases, leaving 9 bases not matched to a gene.

This clone has only one observation. The chain is built from TRBV7-9 and TRBJ2-3, with 8 bases matching TRBD2. Losses at the gene ends were 1 base for V and 5 bases for J; bases not matched to a gene: 8. Germline V CDR1 and CDR2: SEHNR, FQNEAQ (reference sequence). The CDR3 runs 16 residues. The CDR3 loop is CASSLGIAGSQDTQYF. In DNA form, the CDR3 reads TGTGCCAGCAGCTTAGGGATAGCGGGGAGCCAAGATACGCAGTATTTT.

The sample holds one count of this clone. The V and J genes are TRBV5-4 and TRBJ2-2; D is undetermined. Trimming took off 0 bases at V and 6 bases at J, with 9 bases between the two ends. Germline CDR1 is SGHNT and CDR2 is YYREEE (reference sequence). This CDR3 is built from 14 residues. The CDR3 DNA sequence: TGTGCCAGCAGCTTGGAAATTCAGCCCGGGGAGCTGTTTTTT. Its translation: CASSLEIQPGELFF.

This clone was seen just once. The gene calls are TRBV29-1 and TRBJ2-2; D not certain. There are 12 residues in the CDR3. V dropped 4 bases and J dropped 2 bases, with 5 bases sitting between them. The V gene's germline CDR1 is SQVTM and CDR2 ANQGSEA. The CDR3 protein is CSVGPNTGELFF. The CDR3 DNA reads as TGCAGCGTTGGTCCAAACACCGGGGAGCTGTTTTTT.

The chain employs TRBV7-8 and TRBJ2-2, with no clear D. Germline V gene sequence: CDR1 SGHVS, CDR2 FQNEAQ. V lost 5 bases and J 7 bases, leaving 23 bases between the germline ends. The CDR3 contains 17 residues. This CDR3 reads CASSNYPADRVLGELFF. Here the CDR3 DNA reads TGTGCCAGCAGCAACTATCCAGCAGACCGAGTACTCGGGGAGCTGTTTTTT.

This chain links TRBV5-6 with TRBJ1-5, with D hard to call. Trimming pared 0 bases from V and 0 bases from J, leaving 10 bases between. Germline CDR1 is SGHDT and CDR2 is YYEEEE. There are 16 residues in the CDR3. CDR3: CASSLARAGSNQPQHF. DNA of the CDR3: TGTGCCAGCAGCTTGGCCCGGGCGGGTAGCAATCAGCCCCAGCATTTT.